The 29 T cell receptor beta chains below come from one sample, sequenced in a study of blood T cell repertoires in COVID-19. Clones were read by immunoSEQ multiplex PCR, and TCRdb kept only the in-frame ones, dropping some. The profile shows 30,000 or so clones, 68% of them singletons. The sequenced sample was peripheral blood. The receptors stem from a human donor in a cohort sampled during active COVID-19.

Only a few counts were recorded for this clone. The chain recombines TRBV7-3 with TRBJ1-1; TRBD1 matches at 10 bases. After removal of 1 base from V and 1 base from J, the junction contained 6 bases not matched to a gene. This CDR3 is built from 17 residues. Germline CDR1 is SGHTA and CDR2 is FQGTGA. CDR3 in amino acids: CASSLIPGQGSNTEAFF. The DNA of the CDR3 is TGTGCCAGCAGCTTAATACCGGGACAGGGGTCGAACACTGAAGCTTTCTTT.

The CDR3 bases are TGTGCCAGCAGCTCCAACGTGCTAGCAGACCTCACAGATACGCAGTATTTT. Translated, it gives CASSSNVLADLTDTQYF. V usage is TRBV7-9 and J usage is TRBJ2-3; TRBD2 is a possible D gene (5 bases). Between the trimmed V and J ends, which lost 4 bases and 2 bases, there was a span of 19 bases. Germline CDR1 SEHNR, CDR2 FQNEAQ (reference sequence). This CDR3 region has 17 residues.

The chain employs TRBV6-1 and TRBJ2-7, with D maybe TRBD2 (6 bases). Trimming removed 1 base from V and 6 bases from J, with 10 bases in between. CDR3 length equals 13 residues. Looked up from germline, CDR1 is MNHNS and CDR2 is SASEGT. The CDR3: CASSEGGGFEQYF. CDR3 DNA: TGTGCCAGCAGTGAAGGAGGAGGGTTCGAGCAGTACTTC.

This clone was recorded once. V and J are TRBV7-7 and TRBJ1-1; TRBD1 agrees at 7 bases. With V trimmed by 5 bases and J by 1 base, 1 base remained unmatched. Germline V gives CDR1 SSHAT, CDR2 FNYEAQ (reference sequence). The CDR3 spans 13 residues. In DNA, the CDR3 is TGTGCCAGCAGCCGGGACAGGAACACTGAAGCTTTCTTT. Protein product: CASSRDRNTEAFF.

The CDR3 DNA sequence: TGTGCCAGCTCACGGGTCCAGGGGGTTGGTGAGCAGTTCTTC. This gives the protein CASSRVQGVGEQFF. V usage is TRBV18 and J usage is TRBJ2-1; 7 bases match TRBD1. Unmatched junction bases numbered 9, after V lost 4 bases and J lost 9 bases. The CDR3 consists of 14 residues. The V gene's germline CDR1 is KGHSH and CDR2 LQKENI.

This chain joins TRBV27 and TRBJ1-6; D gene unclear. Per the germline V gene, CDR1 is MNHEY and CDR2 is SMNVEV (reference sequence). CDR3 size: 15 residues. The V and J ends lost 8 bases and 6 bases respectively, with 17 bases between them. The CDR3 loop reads CASAREARPNSPLHF. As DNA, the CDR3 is TGTGCCAGCGCGAGGGAGGCCAGACCTAATTCACCCCTCCACTTT.

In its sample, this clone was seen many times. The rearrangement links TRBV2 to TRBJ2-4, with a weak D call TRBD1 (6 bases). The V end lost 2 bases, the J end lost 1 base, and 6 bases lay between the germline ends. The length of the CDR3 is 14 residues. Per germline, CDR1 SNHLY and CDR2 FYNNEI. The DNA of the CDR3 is TGTGCCAGCAGTGAAACAGGGGCCAAAAACATTCAGTACTTC. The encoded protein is CASSETGAKNIQYF.

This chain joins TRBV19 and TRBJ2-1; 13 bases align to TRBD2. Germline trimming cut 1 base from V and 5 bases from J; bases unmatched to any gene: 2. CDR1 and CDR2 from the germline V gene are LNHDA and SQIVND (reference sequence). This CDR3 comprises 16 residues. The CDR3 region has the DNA TGTGCCAGTAGTATAGGACTAGCGGGAGGAAACAATGAGCAGTTCTTC. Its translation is CASSIGLAGGNNEQFF.

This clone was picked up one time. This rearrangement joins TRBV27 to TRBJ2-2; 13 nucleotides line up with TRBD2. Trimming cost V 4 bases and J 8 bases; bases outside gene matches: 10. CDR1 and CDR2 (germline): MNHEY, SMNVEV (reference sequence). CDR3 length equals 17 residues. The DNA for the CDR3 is TGTGCCAGCAGTTCGGGACTAGCGGGGAGAAAAGTTGGGGAGCTGTTTTTT. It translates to CASSSGLAGRKVGELFF.

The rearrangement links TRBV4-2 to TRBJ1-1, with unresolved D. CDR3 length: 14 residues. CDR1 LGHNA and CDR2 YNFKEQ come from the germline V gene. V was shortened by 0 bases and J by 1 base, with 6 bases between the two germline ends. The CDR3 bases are TGTGCCAGCAGCCAAGAATTTCAGAACACTGAAGCTTTCTTT. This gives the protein CASSQEFQNTEAFF.

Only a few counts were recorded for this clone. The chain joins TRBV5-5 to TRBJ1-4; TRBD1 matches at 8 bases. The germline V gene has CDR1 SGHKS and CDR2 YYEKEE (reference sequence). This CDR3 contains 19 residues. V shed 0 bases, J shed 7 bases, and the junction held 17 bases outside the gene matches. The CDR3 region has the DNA TGTGCCAGCAGCTTGGAGGCAGACAGGGGAAATTTCGGAGGTGAAAAACTGTTTTTT. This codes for CASSLEADRGNFGGEKLFF.

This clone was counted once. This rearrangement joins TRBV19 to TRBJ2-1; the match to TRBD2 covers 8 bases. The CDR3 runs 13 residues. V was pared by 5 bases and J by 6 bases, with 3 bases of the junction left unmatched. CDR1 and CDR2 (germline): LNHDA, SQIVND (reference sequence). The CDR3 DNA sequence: TGTGCCAGTAGTGTAGGACTAGCCAATGAGCAGTTCTTC. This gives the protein CASSVGLANEQFF.

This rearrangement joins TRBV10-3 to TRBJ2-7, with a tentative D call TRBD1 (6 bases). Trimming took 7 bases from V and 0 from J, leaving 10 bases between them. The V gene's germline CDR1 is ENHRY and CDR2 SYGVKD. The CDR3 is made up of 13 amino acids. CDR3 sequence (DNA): TGTGCCATCAAACAGGGTGACTCCTACGAGCAGTACTTC. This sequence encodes CAIKQGDSYEQYF.

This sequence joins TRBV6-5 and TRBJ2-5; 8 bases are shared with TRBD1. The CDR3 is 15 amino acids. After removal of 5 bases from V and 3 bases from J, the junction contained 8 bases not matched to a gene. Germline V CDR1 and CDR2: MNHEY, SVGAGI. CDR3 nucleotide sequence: TGTGCCAGCAGTCTCGGACAGGGCGCCAAAGAGACCCAGTACTTC. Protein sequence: CASSLGQGAKETQYF.

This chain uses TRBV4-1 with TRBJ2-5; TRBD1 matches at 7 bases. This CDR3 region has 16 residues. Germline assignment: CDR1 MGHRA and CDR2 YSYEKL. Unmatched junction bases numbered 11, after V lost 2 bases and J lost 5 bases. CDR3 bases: TGCGCCAGCAGCCAAACGCAAGAGGGGGCTGGGGAGACCCAGTACTTC. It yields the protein CASSQTQEGAGETQYF.

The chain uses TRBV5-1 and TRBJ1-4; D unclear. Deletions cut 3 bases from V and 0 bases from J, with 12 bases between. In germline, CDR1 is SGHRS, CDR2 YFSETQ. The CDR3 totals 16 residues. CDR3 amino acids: CASSSGEVATNEKLFF. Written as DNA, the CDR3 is TGCGCCAGCAGCTCCGGGGAAGTTGCAACTAATGAAAAACTGTTTTTT.

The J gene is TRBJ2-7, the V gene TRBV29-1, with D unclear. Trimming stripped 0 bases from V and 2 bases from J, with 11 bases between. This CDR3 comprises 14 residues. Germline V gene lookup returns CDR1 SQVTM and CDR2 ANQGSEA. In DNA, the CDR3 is TGCAGCGTTGAAGATGGCAGCGAGACCTACGAGCAGTACTTC. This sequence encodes CSVEDGSETYEQYF.

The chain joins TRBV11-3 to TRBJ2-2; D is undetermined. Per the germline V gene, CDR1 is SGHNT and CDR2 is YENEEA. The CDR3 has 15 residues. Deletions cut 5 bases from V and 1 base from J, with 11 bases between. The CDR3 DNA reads TGTGCCAGCAGCGCCGACTTGCAGAACACCGGGGAGCTGTTTTTT. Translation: CASSADLQNTGELFF.

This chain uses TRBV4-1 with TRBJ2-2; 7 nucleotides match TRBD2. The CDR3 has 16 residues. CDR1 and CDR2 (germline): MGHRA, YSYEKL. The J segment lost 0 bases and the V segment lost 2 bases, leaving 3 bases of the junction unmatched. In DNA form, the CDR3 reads TGCGCCAGCAGCCAACCTCTAGCGGCGAACACCGGGGAGCTGTTTTTT. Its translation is CASSQPLAANTGELFF.

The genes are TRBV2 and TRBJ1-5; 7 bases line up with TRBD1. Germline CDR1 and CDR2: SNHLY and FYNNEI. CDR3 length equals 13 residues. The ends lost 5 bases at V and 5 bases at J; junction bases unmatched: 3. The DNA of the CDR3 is TGTGCCAGCAGTAGGACAGGAGATCAGCCCCAGCATTTT. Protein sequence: CASSRTGDQPQHF.

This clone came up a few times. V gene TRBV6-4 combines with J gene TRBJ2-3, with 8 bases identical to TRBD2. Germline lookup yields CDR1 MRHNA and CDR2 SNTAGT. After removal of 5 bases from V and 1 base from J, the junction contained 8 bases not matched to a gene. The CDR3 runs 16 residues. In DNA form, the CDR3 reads TGTGCCAGCAGTCCCGGCGGGAGGAGAGGCACAGATACGCAGTATTTT. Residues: CASSPGGRRGTDTQYF.

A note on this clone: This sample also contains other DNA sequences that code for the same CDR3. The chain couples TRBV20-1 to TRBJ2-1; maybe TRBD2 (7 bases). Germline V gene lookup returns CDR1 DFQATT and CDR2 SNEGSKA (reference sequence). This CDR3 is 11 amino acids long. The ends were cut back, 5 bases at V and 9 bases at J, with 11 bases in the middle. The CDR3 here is CSAHGGLEQFF. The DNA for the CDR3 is TGCAGTGCTCACGGGGGGCTTGAGCAGTTCTTC.

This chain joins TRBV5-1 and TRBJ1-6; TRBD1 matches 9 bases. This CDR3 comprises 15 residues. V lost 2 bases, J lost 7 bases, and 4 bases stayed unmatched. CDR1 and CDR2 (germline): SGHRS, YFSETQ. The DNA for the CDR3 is TGCGCCAGCAGCTTAAGACAGGGGGGAAATTCACCCCTCCACTTT. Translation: CASSLRQGGNSPLHF.

The CDR3 DNA sequence: TGCGCCAGCAGCCTAGATAAACGAACAGGGAACACTGAAGCTTTCTTT. Translation gives CASSLDKRTGNTEAFF. The rearrangement links TRBV4-1 to TRBJ1-1; weak D call: TRBD1 (5 bases). The CDR3 covers 16 residues. The germline V and J ends were trimmed by 4 bases and 1 base, with 16 bases remaining between them. Germline values: CDR1 MGHRA, CDR2 YSYEKL.

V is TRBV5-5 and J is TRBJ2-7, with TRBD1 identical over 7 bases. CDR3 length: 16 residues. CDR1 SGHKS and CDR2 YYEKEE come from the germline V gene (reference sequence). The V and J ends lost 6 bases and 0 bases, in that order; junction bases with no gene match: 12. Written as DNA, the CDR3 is TGTGCCAGCACCCCTCTAGGGACAGATAACTCCTACGAGCAGTACTTC. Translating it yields CASTPLGTDNSYEQYF.

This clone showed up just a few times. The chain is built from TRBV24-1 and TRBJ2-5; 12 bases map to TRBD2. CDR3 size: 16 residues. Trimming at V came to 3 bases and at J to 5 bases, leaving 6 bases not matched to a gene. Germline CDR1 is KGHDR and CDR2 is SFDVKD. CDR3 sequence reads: CATSDASGRARETQYF. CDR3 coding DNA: TGTGCCACCAGTGATGCTAGCGGGAGGGCCCGGGAGACCCAGTACTTC.

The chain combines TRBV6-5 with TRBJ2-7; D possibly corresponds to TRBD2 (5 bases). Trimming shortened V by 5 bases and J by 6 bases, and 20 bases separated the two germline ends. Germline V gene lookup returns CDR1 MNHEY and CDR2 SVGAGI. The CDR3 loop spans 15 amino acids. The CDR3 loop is CASSPEERVRGEQYF. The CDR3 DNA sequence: TGTGCCAGCAGTCCCGAAGAGAGGGTGAGAGGCGAGCAGTACTTC.

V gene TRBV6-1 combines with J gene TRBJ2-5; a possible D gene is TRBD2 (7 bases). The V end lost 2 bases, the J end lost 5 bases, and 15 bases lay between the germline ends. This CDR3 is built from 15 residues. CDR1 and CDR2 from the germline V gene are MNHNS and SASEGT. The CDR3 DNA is TGTGCCAGCAGTGAACGGTGGGGGGGCCGTGAGACCCAGTACTTC. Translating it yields CASSERWGGRETQYF.

The CDR3 DNA reads as TGTGCCAGCAGTACCTTTTCCCCTAGGGAAGCTTTCTTT. Encoded protein: CASSTFSPREAFF. The V gene is TRBV28, the J gene TRBJ1-1; D not resolved. CDR3 length: 13 residues. Germline CDR1 MDHEN, CDR2 SYDVKM. The germline V and J ends were trimmed by 5 bases and 8 bases, with 15 bases remaining between them.